Each of the 7 T cell receptor beta chains below was sequenced from the same sample in a study of beta chain features in type 1 diabetes. Study-level findings and limits: People with Type 1 diabetes carried modestly yet significantly shorter TCRB CDR3s in all four CD4+ subsets.

cDNA synthesis used the whole RNA isolate, giving expressed TCRB sequences. Only in-frame clones appear in the TCRdb table, and some are missing; sequencing was by immunoSEQ multiplex PCR. The sample lists fewer than 400,000 clones, roughly 9% seen once, with around 1% in the top ten. These TCRs' antigens remain unknown. What was sequenced was central memory CD4+ T cells from blood. The source of these receptors is a man between 25 and 39 years old with type 1 diabetes.

Remarks on this clone: Additional DNA sequences in this sample encode the identical CDR3. V usage is TRBV7-2 and J usage is TRBJ2-3; D is possibly TRBD2 (6 bases). This CDR3 has 15 amino acids. The V end lost 1 base, the J end lost 6 bases, and 14 bases lay between the germline ends. The germline V gene encodes CDR1 SGHTA and CDR2 FQGNSA. The CDR3 reads CASSLVSGGGDTQYF. The DNA of the CDR3 is TGTGCCAGCAGCTTAGTTTCCGGGGGTGGGGATACGCAGTATTTT.

The chain joins TRBV19 to TRBJ2-3; either TRBD1 or TRBD2 may supply D (5 bases each). Germline CDR1 reads LNHDA; CDR2 reads SQIVND (reference sequence). V gave up 5 bases and J gave up 2 bases, with 17 bases separating them. The CDR3 spans 16 residues. The CDR3 DNA follows: TGTGCCAGTAGTGGGACGCTGGGACCCACCACAGATACGCAGTATTTT. Translation gives CASSGTLGPTTDTQYF.

This clone was detected only a few times. The chain is built from TRBV28 and TRBJ2-5; no definite D call. The CDR3 covers 15 residues. Trimming stripped 2 bases from V and 4 bases from J, with 14 bases between. Germline CDR1 MDHEN, CDR2 SYDVKM. For the CDR3, the DNA is TGTGCCAGCAGTTTACACGGCGACCCGAGAGAGACCCAGTACTTC. It codes for CASSLHGDPRETQYF.

In its sample, this clone was seen a few times. The J gene is TRBJ1-2, the V gene TRBV19, with D unresolved. The ends were cut back, 5 bases at V and 4 bases at J, with 20 bases in the middle. This CDR3 spans 16 amino acids. The V gene's germline CDR1 is LNHDA and CDR2 SQIVND (reference sequence). CDR3: CASSQGSGGRGYGYTF. The CDR3 DNA is TGTGCCAGTAGTCAAGGGTCGGGAGGGAGAGGCTATGGCTACACCTTC.

This clone has more than one count but fewer than ten. This chain uses TRBV30 with TRBJ1-6; D is uncertain. The CDR3 spans 13 residues. Germline V lookup: CDR1 GTSNPN, CDR2 SVGIG (reference sequence). Trimming cost V 1 base and J 7 bases, with 8 bases left between them. The CDR3 loop reads CAWSGTANSPLHF. CDR3 nucleotides: TGTGCCTGGAGTGGTACAGCGAATTCACCCCTCCACTTT.

The chain is built from TRBV30 and TRBJ1-6; D is perhaps TRBD1 (5 bases). Trimming removed 4 bases at V and 4 bases at J, with 20 bases between. Germline lookup yields CDR1 GTSNPN and CDR2 SVGIG (reference sequence). This CDR3 is built from 17 residues. CDR3 coding DNA: TGTGCCTGGACAGGGCTGGATCTAGGCTCGTATAATTCACCCCTCCACTTT. This encodes CAWTGLDLGSYNSPLHF.

This clone was observed at least ten times. The chain carries TRBV11-2 and TRBJ1-1; D is possibly TRBD1 (6 bases). In germline, CDR1 is SGHAT, CDR2 FQNNGV. The CDR3 extends over 15 amino acids. V was shortened by 3 bases and J by 7 bases, with 18 bases between the two germline ends. CDR3 loop: CASSFRTDRGGEAFF. The CDR3 DNA is TGTGCCAGCAGCTTCCGGACAGATCGAGGGGGTGAAGCTTTCTTT.